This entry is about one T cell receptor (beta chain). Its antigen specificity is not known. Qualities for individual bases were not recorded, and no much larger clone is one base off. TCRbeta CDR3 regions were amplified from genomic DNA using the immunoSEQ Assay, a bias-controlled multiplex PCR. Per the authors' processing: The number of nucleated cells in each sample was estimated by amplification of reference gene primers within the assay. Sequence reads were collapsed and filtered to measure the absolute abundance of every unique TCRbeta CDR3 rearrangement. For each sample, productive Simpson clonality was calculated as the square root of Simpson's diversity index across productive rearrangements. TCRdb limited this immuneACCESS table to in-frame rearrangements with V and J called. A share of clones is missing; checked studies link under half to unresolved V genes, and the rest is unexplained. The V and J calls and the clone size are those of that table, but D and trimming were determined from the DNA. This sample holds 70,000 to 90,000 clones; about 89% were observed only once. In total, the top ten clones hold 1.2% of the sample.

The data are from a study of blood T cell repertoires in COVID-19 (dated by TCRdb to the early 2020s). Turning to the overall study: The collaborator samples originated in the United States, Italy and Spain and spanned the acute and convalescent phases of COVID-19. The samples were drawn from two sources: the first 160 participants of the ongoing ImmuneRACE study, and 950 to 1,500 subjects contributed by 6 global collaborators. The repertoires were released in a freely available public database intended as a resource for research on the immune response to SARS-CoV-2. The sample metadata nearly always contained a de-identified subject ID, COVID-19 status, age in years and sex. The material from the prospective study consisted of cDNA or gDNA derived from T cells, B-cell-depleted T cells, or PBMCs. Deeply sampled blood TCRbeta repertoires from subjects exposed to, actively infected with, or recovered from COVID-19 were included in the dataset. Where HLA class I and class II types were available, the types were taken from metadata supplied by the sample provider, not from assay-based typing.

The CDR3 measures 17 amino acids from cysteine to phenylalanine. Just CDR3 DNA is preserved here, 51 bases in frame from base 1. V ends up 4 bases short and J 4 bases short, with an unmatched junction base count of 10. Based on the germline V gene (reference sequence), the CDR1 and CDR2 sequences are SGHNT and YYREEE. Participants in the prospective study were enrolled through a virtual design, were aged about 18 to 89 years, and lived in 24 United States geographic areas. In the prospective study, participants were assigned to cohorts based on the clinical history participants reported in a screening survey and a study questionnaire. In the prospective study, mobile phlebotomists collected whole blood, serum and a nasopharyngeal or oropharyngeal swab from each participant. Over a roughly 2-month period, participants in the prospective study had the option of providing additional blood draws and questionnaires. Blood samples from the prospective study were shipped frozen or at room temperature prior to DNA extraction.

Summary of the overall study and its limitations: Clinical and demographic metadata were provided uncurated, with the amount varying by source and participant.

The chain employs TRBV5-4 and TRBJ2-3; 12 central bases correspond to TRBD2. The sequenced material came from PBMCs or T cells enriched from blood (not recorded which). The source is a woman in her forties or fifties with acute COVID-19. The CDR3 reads CASSTLMTSGSPDTQYF. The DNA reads TGTGCCAGCAGCACCCTGATGACTAGCGGGAGCCCAGATACGCAGTATTTT. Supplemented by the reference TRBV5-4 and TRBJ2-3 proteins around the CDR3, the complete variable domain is ETGVTQSPTHLIKTRGQQVTLRCSSQSGHNTVSWYQQALGQGPQFIFQYYREEENGRGNFPPRFSGLQFPNYSSELNVNALELDDSALYLCASSTLMTSGSPDTQYFGPGTRLTVL.